These 19 T cell receptor beta chains were sequenced from one sample in a study of blood T cell repertoires in COVID-19. Repertoires were generated with immunoSEQ multiplex PCR, while TCRdb's copy carries only in-frame clones and drops some. The data hold roughly 260,000 clones, with roughly 82% observed a single time. The sequencing sample was made of peripheral blood. The receptors here all came from a woman older than 75 with active or convalescent COVID-19.

This clone was seen a handful of times. The chain joins TRBV6-1 to TRBJ2-7; 8 bases agree with TRBD1. The ends lost 2 bases at V and 2 bases at J; junction bases unmatched: 8. The CDR3 totals 16 residues. Germline V gives CDR1 MNHNS, CDR2 SASEGT. CDR3 sequence (DNA): TGTGCCAGCAGTGAAAGAAGACAGGGGCGCCCCTACGAGCAGTACTTC. The encoded protein is CASSERRQGRPYEQYF.

The chain carries TRBV7-9 and TRBJ2-7; D might be TRBD2 (6 bases). The CDR3 runs 15 residues. CDR1 is SEHNR, CDR2 FQNEAQ, per germline (reference sequence). V was pared by 11 bases and J by 0 bases, with 20 bases between. For the CDR3, the DNA is TGTGCCGGCGAGGCCGGGACTTATAGCTCCTACGAGCAGTACTTC. It translates to CAGEAGTYSSYEQYF. Looking up the rest from reference TRBV7-9 and TRBJ2-7 gives the full variable domain: DTGVSQNPRHKITKRGQNVTFRCDPISEHNRLYWYRQTLGQGPEFLTYFQNEAQLEKSRLLSDRFSAERPKGSFSTLEIQRTEQGDSAMYLCAGEAGTYSSYEQYFGPGTRLTVT.

The chain links TRBV18 to TRBJ1-3; 7 bases match TRBD1. V gave up 5 bases and J gave up 5 bases; unmatched junction bases: 12. The CDR3 spans 16 residues. Germline loops: CDR1 KGHSH, CDR2 LQKENI. The CDR3, as DNA: TGTGCCAGCTCATCCACCGGAGGGACAGCAAGAAACACCATATATTTT. Amino acids: CASSSTGGTARNTIYF. The full variable domain, rest sourced from reference TRBV18 and TRBJ1-3, is NAGVMQNPRHLVRRRGQEARLRCSPMKGHSHVYWYRQLPEEGLKFMVYLQKENIIDESGMPKERFSAEFPKEGPSILRIQQVVRGDSAAYFCASSSTGGTARNTIYFGEGSWLTVV.

This clone turned up a few times. In nucleotides, the CDR3 is TGTGCCAGCAGCTTAGCGGGGGGGAGGGAGACCCAGTACTTC. Translation: CASSLAGGRETQYF. The rearrangement links TRBV5-4 to TRBJ2-5; 10 bases agree with TRBD2. V lost 2 bases, J lost 5 bases, and 3 bases stayed unmatched. CDR3 length equals 14 residues. Germline CDR1 reads SGHNT; CDR2 reads YYREEE (reference sequence).

CDR3 DNA sequence: TGTGCCAGCGGGGGGGCGGACAGAGGCTTGGAAAAACTGTTTTTT. It codes for CASGGADRGLEKLFF. The rearrangement links TRBV28 to TRBJ1-4, with TRBD1 as a possible D gene (6 bases). Trimming took 8 bases from V and 8 from J, leaving 21 bases between them. The length of the CDR3 is 15 residues. Germline CDR1 MDHEN, CDR2 SYDVKM. Drawing the rest from reference TRBV28 and TRBJ1-4, the complete variable domain is DVKVTQSSRYLVKRTGEKVFLECVQDMDHENMFWYRQDPGLGLRLIYFSYDVKMKEKGDIPEGYSVSREKKERFSLILESASTNQTSMYLCASGGADRGLEKLFFGSGTQLSVL.

This chain connects TRBV28 to TRBJ1-5; 7 bases are a match to TRBD1. J gave up 0 bases and V 3 bases, and 8 bases lay outside the gene matches. The CDR3 has 17 amino acids. The V gene's germline CDR1 is MDHEN and CDR2 SYDVKM. The CDR3 loop reads CASSFEQQGISNQPQHF. The CDR3 DNA follows: TGTGCCAGCAGTTTTGAGCAACAGGGGATTAGCAATCAGCCCCAGCATTTT.

The rearrangement joins TRBV5-1 to TRBJ2-2, with 7 positions matching TRBD1. Losses at the gene ends were 4 bases for V and 4 bases for J; bases not matched to a gene: 7. The CDR3 consists of 15 residues. The germline V gene has CDR1 SGHRS and CDR2 YFSETQ. CDR3 region: CASSDRVGSTGELFF. The CDR3 bases are TGCGCCAGCAGCGACAGGGTAGGAAGCACCGGGGAGCTGTTTTTT.

This chain uses TRBV5-1 with TRBJ2-1; 13 bases match TRBD2. Germline CDR1 is SGHRS and CDR2 is YFSETQ. V shed 3 bases, J shed 5 bases, and the junction held 2 bases outside the gene matches. The CDR3 loop spans 15 amino acids. CDR3 amino acids: CASSSGLAGNNEQFF. The CDR3 DNA sequence: TGCGCCAGCAGCTCGGGACTAGCGGGAAACAATGAGCAGTTCTTC. Full variable domain (remainder filled in from reference TRBV5-1 and TRBJ2-1): KAGVTQTPRYLIKTRGQQVTLSCSPISGHRSVSWYQQTPGQGLQFLFEYFSETQRNKGNFPGRFSGRQFSNSRSEMNVSTLELGDSALYLCASSSGLAGNNEQFFGPGTRLTVL.

A single count supports this clone. The genes are TRBV18 and TRBJ2-7; TRBD2 matches at 12 bases. J lost 5 bases, V lost 5 bases, and 7 bases had no gene match. The germline CDR1 and CDR2 sequences are KGHSH and LQKENI. This CDR3 comprises 15 residues. CDR3 protein: CASSELAGGFNEQYF. DNA for the CDR3: TGTGCCAGCTCAGAACTAGCGGGAGGTTTCAACGAGCAGTACTTC. Drawing the rest from reference TRBV18 and TRBJ2-7, the complete variable domain is NAGVMQNPRHLVRRRGQEARLRCSPMKGHSHVYWYRQLPEEGLKFMVYLQKENIIDESGMPKERFSAEFPKEGPSILRIQQVVRGDSAAYFCASSELAGGFNEQYFGPGTRLTVT.

As for this clone: Other DNA sequences from this sample encode an identical CDR3 as well. The chain employs TRBV5-1 and TRBJ2-7; 9 bases line up with TRBD1. The V gene's germline CDR1 is SGHRS and CDR2 YFSETQ. This CDR3 region has 14 residues. Trimming took 0 bases from V and 3 from J; bases not matched to a gene: 1. The CDR3 DNA is TGCGCCAGCAGCTTGGGACAGGGGGTCTACGAGCAGTACTTC. This sequence encodes CASSLGQGVYEQYF. The whole variable domain, filled in from reference TRBV5-1 and TRBJ2-7, reads KAGVTQTPRYLIKTRGQQVTLSCSPISGHRSVSWYQQTPGQGLQFLFEYFSETQRNKGNFPGRFSGRQFSNSRSEMNVSTLELGDSALYLCASSLGQGVYEQYFGPGTRLTVT.

The V call is TRBV19, the J call TRBJ1-5; TRBD1 is a possible D gene (5 bases). CDR1 and CDR2 from the germline V gene are LNHDA and SQIVND (reference sequence). The CDR3 spans 15 residues. Trimming removed 4 bases from V and 2 bases from J, with 12 bases in between. The CDR3 DNA reads as TGTGCCAGTAGTAGGGACTTTTGGGGCAATCAGCCCCAGCATTTT. It codes for CASSRDFWGNQPQHF.

This clone has only a few counts. The rearrangement uses TRBV19 and TRBJ1-5; D unclear. CDR1 is LNHDA, CDR2 SQIVND, per germline (reference sequence). The germline V and J ends were trimmed by 6 bases and 3 bases, with 15 bases remaining between them. CDR3 length equals 15 residues. The CDR3 protein is CASRQSGSNNQPQHF. DNA of the CDR3: TGTGCCAGTAGGCAGTCCGGGAGCAACAATCAGCCCCAGCATTTT.

The chain combines TRBV7-2 with TRBJ2-7, with 7 bases that match TRBD2. Germline values: CDR1 SGHTA, CDR2 FQGNSA. CDR3 length: 14 residues. Losses at the gene ends were 5 bases for V and 0 bases for J; bases not matched to a gene: 4. The CDR3 DNA reads as TGTGCCAGCAGCCTGACTAGCCTCTCCTACGAGCAGTACTTC. Its protein is CASSLTSLSYEQYF.

The chain links TRBV6-1 to TRBJ2-1, with 9 bases that match TRBD2. The V segment lost 4 bases and the J segment 2 bases; nucleotides outside the gene matches: 6. Germline V lookup: CDR1 MNHNS, CDR2 SASEGT. CDR3 size: 16 residues. The CDR3 DNA is TGTGCCAGCAGTGGCAGACTAGCGGAGGCCTACAATGAGCAGTTCTTC. This gives the protein CASSGRLAEAYNEQFF.

V gene TRBV28 combines with J gene TRBJ2-3; 10 nucleotides align to TRBD2. CDR1 and CDR2 (germline): MDHEN, SYDVKM. J was trimmed by 5 bases and V by 7 bases; bases with no gene match: 6. The CDR3 has 14 residues. The CDR3 reads CASMSGGAGDTQYF. In DNA, the CDR3 is TGTGCCAGCATGAGCGGGGGGGCGGGAGATACGCAGTATTTT.

The chain carries TRBV5-1 and TRBJ2-7; 7 bases align to TRBD2. The V gene end was trimmed by 4 bases and the J gene end by 2 bases; junction bases not matched to a gene: 9. CDR3 length: 15 residues. CDR1 is SGHRS, CDR2 YFSETQ, per germline. The CDR3 sequence: CASSLGGRDAYEQYF. CDR3 coding DNA: TGCGCCAGCAGCCTCGGCGGGAGAGACGCCTACGAGCAGTACTTC.

The chain couples TRBV5-1 to TRBJ2-3; TRBD2 matches at 10 bases. From germline, CDR1 is SGHRS and CDR2 YFSETQ. The CDR3 consists of 14 residues. V lost 7 bases to trimming and J lost 4 bases; unmatched junction nucleotides: 6. CDR3 in amino acids: CASASGRGADTQYF. In nucleotides, the CDR3 is TGCGCCAGCGCTAGCGGGAGAGGAGCAGATACGCAGTATTTT.

The chain couples TRBV19 to TRBJ1-2, with TRBD1 identical over 7 bases. The trim removed 2 bases at V and 8 bases at J, leaving 20 bases unmatched. Germline V gene lookup returns CDR1 LNHDA and CDR2 SQIVND (reference sequence). This CDR3 is 18 amino acids long. CDR3 coding DNA: TGTGCCAGTAGTATAAGTTTGTGGCGGGACAGATTCTATGGAGGCTACACCTTC. This translates into CASSISLWRDRFYGGYTF.

The CDR3 is CASSIAWGLSEKTQYF. CDR3 nucleotide sequence: TGTGCCAGTAGTATAGCTTGGGGCCTAAGTGAGAAGACCCAGTACTTC. The chain recombines TRBV19 with TRBJ2-5; TRBD1 might be the D (5 bases). Germline assignment: CDR1 LNHDA and CDR2 SQIVND (reference sequence). Deletions cut 1 base from V and 6 bases from J, with 18 bases between. This CDR3 comprises 16 residues.